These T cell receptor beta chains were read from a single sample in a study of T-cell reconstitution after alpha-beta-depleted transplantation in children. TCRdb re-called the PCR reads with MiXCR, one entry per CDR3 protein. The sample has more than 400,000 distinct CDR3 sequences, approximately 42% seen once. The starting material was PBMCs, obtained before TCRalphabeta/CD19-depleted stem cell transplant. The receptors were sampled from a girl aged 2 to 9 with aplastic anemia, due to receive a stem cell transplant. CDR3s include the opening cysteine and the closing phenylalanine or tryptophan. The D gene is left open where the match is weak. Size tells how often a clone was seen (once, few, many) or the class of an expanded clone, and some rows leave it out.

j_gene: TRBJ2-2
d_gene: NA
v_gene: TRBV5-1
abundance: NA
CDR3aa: CASSLGETGELFF
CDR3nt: TGCGCCAGCAGCTTGGGGGAAACCGGGGAGCTGTTTTTT

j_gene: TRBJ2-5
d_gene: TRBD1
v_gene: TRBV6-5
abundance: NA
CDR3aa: CASSSGQGVEETQYF
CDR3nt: TGTGCCAGCAGTTCCGGACAGGGTGTGGAAGAGACCCAGTACTTC

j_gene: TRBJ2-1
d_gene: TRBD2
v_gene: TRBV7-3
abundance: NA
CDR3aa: CASSYASGRVDEQFF
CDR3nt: TGTGCCAGCAGCTACGCTAGCGGGAGGGTCGATGAGCAGTTCTTC

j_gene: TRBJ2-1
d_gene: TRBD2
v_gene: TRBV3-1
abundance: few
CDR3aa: CASSHSSGVYNEQFF
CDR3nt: TGTGCCAGCAGCCATTCTAGCGGGGTCTACAATGAGCAGTTCTTC

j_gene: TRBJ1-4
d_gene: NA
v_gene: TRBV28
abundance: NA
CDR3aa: CASSPQVLEKLFF
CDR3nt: TGTGCCAGCAGTCCTCAGGTATTAGAAAAACTGTTTTTT

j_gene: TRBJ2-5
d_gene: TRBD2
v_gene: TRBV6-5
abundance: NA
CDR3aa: CASSFRLAGPQETQYF
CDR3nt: TGTGCCAGCAGTTTTAGACTAGCGGGCCCCCAAGAGACCCAGTACTTC

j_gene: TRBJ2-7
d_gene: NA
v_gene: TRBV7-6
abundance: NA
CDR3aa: CASSLARDSVYEQYF
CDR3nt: TGTGCCAGCAGCTTAGCTAGGGACTCTGTCTACGAGCAGTACTTC

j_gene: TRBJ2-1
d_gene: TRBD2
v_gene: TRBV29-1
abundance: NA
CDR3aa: CSVSGGPLSSSYNEQFF
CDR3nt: TGCAGCGTTAGCGGGGGTCCATTATCGAGCTCCTACAATGAGCAGTTCTTC

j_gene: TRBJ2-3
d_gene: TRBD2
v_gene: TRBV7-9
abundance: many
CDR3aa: CASSALTSGDTDTQYF
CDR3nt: TGTGCCAGCAGCGCGCTTACTAGCGGGGACACAGATACGCAGTATTTT

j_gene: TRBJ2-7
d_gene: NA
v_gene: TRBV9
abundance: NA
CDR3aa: CASSVSLGYEQYF
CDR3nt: TGTGCCAGCAGCGTAAGCCTCGGTTACGAGCAGTACTTC

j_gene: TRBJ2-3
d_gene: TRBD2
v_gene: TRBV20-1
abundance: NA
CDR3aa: CSARKTSGADTQYF
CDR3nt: TGCAGTGCTAGGAAGACTAGCGGGGCAGATACGCAGTATTTT

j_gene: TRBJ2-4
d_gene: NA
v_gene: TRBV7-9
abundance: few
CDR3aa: CASSLSEEAKNIQYF
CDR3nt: TGTGCCAGCAGCTTATCCGAGGAAGCCAAAAACATTCAGTACTTC

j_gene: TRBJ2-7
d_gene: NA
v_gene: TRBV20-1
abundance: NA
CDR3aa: CSAPGQGYEQYF
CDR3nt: TGCAGTGCCCCCGGGCAGGGATACGAGCAGTACTTC

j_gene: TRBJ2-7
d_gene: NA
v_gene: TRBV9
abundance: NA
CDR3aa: CASSVSSSYEQYF
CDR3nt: TGTGCCAGCAGCGTATCCAGTTCCTACGAGCAGTACTTC

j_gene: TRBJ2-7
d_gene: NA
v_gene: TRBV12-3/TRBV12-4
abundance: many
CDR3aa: CASSFDGGGVSYEQYF
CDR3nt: TGTGCCAGCAGTTTTGATGGGGGAGGCGTCTCCTACGAGCAGTACTTC

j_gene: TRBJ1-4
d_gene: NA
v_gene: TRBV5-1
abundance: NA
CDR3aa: CASSWDGEKLFF
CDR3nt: TGCGCCAGCAGCTGGGACGGTGAAAAACTGTTTTTT

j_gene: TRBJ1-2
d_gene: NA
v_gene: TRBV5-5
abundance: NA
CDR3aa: CASSGGSGRRNYGYTF
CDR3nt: TGTGCCAGCAGCGGGGGTTCAGGGAGGAGAAACTATGGCTACACCTTC

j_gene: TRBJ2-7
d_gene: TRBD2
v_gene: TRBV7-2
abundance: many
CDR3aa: CASSLASTSGSYEQYF
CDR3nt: TGTGCCAGCAGCTTAGCATCGACTAGCGGGAGCTACGAGCAGTACTTC

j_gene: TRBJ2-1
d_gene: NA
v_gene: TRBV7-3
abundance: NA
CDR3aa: CASSPGSNEQFF
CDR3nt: TGTGCCAGCAGCCCCGGTAGCAATGAGCAGTTCTTC

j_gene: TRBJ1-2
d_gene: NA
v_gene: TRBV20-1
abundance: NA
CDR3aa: CSARVPQGYGYTF
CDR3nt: TGCAGTGCCAGAGTCCCCCAGGGCTATGGCTACACCTTC

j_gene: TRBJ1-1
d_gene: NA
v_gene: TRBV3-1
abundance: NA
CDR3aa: CASSQMGNTEAFF
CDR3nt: TGTGCCAGCAGCCAAATGGGGAACACTGAAGCTTTCTTT

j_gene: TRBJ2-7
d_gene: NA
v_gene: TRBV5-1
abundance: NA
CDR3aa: CASSLAGIYYEQYF
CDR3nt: TGCGCCAGCAGCTTGGCCGGGATCTACTACGAGCAGTACTTC

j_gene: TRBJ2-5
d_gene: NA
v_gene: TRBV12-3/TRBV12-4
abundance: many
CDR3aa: CASGGGIETQYF
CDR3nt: TGTGCCAGCGGGGGTGGGATAGAGACCCAGTACTTC

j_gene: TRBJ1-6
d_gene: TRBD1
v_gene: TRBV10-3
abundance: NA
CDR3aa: CAISESQGGNSPLHF
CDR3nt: TGTGCCATCAGTGAGTCACAGGGGGGCAATTCACCCCTCCACTTT

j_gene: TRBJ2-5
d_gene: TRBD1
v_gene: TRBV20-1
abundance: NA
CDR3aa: CSAGRQGPKETQYF
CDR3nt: TGCAGTGCTGGCAGACAGGGGCCAAAAGAGACCCAGTACTTC

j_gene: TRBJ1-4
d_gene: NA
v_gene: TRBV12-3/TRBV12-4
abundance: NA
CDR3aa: CASSSGRSNEKLFF
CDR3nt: TGTGCCAGCAGTTCGGGACGGTCTAATGAAAAACTGTTTTTT

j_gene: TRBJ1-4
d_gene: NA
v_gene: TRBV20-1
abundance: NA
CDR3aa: CSARGEVGEKLFF
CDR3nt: TGCAGTGCTAGAGGGGAAGTAGGTGAAAAACTGTTTTTT

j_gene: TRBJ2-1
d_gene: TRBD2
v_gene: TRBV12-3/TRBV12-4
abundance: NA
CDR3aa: CASSHRLADNNEQFF
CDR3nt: TGTGCCAGCAGCCATCGACTAGCGGACAACAATGAGCAGTTCTTC

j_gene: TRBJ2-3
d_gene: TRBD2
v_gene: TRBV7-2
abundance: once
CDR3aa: CATSRSGGVTDTQYF
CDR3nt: TGTGCCACTTCCCGGAGCGGGGGGGTCACAGATACGCAGTATTTT

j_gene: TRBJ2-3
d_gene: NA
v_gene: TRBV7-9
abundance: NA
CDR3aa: CASSFSRGSPSTDTQYF
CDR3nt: TGTGCCAGCAGCTTTTCCCGCGGCTCCCCGAGCACAGATACGCAGTATTTT

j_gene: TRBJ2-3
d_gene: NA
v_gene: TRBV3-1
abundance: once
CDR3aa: CASSPPGPEEDTQYF
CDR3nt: TGTGCCAGCAGCCCCCCCGGACCCGAAGAAGATACGCAGTATTTT

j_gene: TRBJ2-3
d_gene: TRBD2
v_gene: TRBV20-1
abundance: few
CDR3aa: CSARVAGFTDTQYF
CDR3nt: TGCAGTGCTAGAGTAGCGGGATTCACAGATACGCAGTATTTT

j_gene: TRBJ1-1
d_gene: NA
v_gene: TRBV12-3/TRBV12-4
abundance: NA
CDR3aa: CASSQKTGAFF
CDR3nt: TGTGCCAGCAGCCAGAAGACTGGAGCTTTCTTT

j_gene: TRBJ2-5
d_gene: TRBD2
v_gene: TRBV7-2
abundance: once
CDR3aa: CASSPLFLAGGGETQYF
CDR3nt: TGTGCCAGCAGCCCACTATTTCTAGCGGGGGGGGGAGAGACCCAGTACTTC

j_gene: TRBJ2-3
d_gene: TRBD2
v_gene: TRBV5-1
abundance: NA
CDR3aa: CASRQGTSGSSGTDTQYF
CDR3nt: TGCGCCAGCAGACAAGGGACTAGCGGGAGTTCTGGCACAGATACGCAGTATTTT

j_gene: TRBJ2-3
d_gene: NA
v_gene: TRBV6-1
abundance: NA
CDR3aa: CASRKQGGGTDTQYF
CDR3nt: TGTGCCAGCAGGAAGCAGGGTGGGGGGACAGATACGCAGTATTTT

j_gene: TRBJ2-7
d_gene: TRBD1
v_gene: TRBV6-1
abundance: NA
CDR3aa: CASSERDSFSYEQYF
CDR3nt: TGTGCCAGCAGTGAAAGGGACAGCTTCTCCTACGAGCAGTACTTC

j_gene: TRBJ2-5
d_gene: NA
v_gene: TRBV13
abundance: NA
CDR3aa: CASSLDLLETQYF
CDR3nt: TGTGCCAGCAGCTTAGACCTTCTGGAGACCCAGTACTTC

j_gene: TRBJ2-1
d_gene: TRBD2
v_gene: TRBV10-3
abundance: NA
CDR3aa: CAISAAGVGIYNEQFF
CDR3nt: TGTGCCATCAGCGCCGCGGGGGTCGGCATCTACAATGAGCAGTTCTTC

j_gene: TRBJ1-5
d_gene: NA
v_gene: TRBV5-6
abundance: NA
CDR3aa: CASSLGSLGSPQHF
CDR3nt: TGTGCCAGCAGCTTGGGGAGTTTAGGGTCGCCCCAGCATTTT

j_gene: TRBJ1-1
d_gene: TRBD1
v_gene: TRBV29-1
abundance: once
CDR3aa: CSVRDRGNTEAFF
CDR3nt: TGCAGCGTTCGGGACAGGGGCAACACTGAAGCTTTCTTT

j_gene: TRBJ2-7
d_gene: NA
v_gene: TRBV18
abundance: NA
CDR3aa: CASSRVRDISSSYEQYF
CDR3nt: TGTGCCAGCTCTCGCGTGAGGGACATTTCCAGCTCCTACGAGCAGTACTTC

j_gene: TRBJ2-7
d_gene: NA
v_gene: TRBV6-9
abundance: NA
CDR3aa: CASTLGLYEQYF
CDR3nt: TGTGCCAGCACCCTTGGCCTCTACGAGCAGTACTTC

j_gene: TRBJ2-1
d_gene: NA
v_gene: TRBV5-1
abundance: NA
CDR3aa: CASSWDNYNEQFF
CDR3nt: TGCGCCAGCAGCTGGGACAATTACAATGAGCAGTTCTTC

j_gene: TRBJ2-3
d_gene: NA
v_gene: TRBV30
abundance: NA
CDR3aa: CAWNPGGSTDTQYF
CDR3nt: TGTGCCTGGAACCCCGGGGGCAGCACAGATACGCAGTATTTT

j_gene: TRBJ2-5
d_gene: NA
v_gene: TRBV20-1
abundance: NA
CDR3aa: CSARTFQETQYF
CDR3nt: TGCAGTGCTAGGACCTTCCAAGAGACCCAGTACTTC

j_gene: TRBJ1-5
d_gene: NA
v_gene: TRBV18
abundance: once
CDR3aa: CASSLQGYMGSNQPQHF
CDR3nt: TGTGCCAGCTCACTCCAAGGTTATATGGGTAGCAATCAGCCCCAGCATTTT

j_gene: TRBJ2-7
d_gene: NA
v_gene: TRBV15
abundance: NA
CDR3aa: CATSSHTAYEQYF
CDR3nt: TGTGCCACCAGCAGCCATACGGCCTACGAGCAGTACTTC

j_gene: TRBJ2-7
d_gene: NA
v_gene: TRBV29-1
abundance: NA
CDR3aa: CSVRERATYEQYF
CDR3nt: TGCAGCGTGAGAGAGCGGGCTACATACGAGCAGTACTTC

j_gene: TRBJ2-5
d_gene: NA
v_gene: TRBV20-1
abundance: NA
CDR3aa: CSAARGARAEAQYF
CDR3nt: TGCAGTGCCGCCCGGGGGGCTCGGGCGGAGGCCCAGTACTTC

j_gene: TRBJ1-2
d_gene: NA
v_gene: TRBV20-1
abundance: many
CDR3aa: CSAGAAALYGYTF
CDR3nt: TGCAGTGCTGGGGCGGCAGCCCTATATGGCTACACCTTC

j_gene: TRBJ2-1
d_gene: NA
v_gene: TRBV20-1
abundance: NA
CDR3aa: CSARRGIPEYNEQFF
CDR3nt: TGCAGTGCTAGAAGAGGGATCCCTGAATACAATGAGCAGTTCTTC

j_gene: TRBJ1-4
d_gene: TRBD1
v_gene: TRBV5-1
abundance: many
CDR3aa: CASSLVPGQGEKLFF
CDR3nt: TGCGCCAGCAGCTTGGTCCCGGGACAGGGGGAAAAACTGTTTTTT

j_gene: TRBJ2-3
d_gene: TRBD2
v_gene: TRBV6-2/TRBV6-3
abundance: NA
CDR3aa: CASSYSQYPGLAGGSTDTQYF
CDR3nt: TGTGCCAGCAGTTACTCCCAATACCCGGGACTAGCGGGAGGGAGCACAGATACGCAGTATTTT